Sequencing of this T cell receptor (beta chain) was carried out in a study of monozygotic twins with inflammatory bowel disease. Findings and limits, study-wide: IBD patients shared fewer clonotypes with others than healthy twins, especially with disease activity. No separation of different T cell subtypes was possible.

With regard to this clonotype: As yet, its antigen is unknown.

The template switching step added UMIs that contained a 6-nucleotide sample barcode. TCRdb re-called the 5' RACE reads and shows each CDR3 protein once, DNA omitted. The sample has about 450,000 distinct CDR3 sequences; the top ten hold about 2.3%. Source material: blood. The receptor was derived from a human donor with ulcerative colitis or Crohn's disease, or a healthy co-twin of an affected twin (not recorded which).

The CDR3 loop reads CASSQVTSGMRNEQFF. The V call is TRBV3-1, the J call TRBJ2-1; the D call of TRBD2 rests on TCRdb alone, since no DNA is present to check it. This CDR3 comprises 16 residues. Germline lookup yields CDR1 LGHDT and CDR2 YNNKEL (reference sequence).